The present entry profiles one T cell receptor beta chain with its context. Its antigen is not yet known. Base qualities are not provided; no much larger clone lies one nucleotide away. At the junction V is shortened by 4 bases and J by 6 bases; bases outside the gene matches: 4. The germline V gene specifies SGHRS as CDR1 and YFSETQ as CDR2. Including the terminal cysteine and phenylalanine, the CDR3 comprises 14 residues. The kept DNA is CDR3 alone, 42 bases in frame from the first base. This entry comes from a study of T-cell memory formation after mild COVID-19 (dated by TCRdb to 2020 to 2022). Turning to the overall study: TCR sequence clusters from the two donors were found to be largely donor specific. Longitudinal TCRalpha and TCRbeta repertoire sequencing tracked T-cell clones expanding and contracting after mild COVID-19 in two donors. The cohort was made up of two young adult volunteers, one female and one male, who were previously healthy.

PBMCs were isolated by Ficoll-Paque density gradient centrifugation. The research as a whole found: Clones that contracted from day 15 to 85 showed balanced CD4/CD8 phenotypes, whereas a second wave of clones that expanded from day 15 to 37 leaned towards CD4+. Only a couple of mild cases were covered in the study, and larger cohorts including severe cases with pre-infection samples were considered necessary. The detection of some responding clones in pre-infection memory suggests that pre-existing cross-reactive memory T cells joined the SARS-CoV-2 response. Contracting CD4+ clones turned up mainly in the CM and EM memory subsets, whereas EMRA was where CD8+ clones were enriched. The second-wave clones that peaked on day 37 were not confirmed to be SARS-CoV-2 specific.

This sample was sequenced with an Illumina NovaSeq 6000. Using 5'RACE with constant-segment primers, TCRalpha and TCRbeta cDNA libraries were constructed, with sample barcodes and unique molecular identifiers added in the process. Trizol reagent was used to extract RNA from every sample. Library amplification was performed in two PCR steps, and a second sample barcode and Illumina TruSeq adapters were introduced in the second step. Sequencing of libraries was performed on an Illumina NovaSeq with 2 x 150 bp paired-end reads. On the authors' methods: Demultiplexing of reads and collapsing into UMI-guided consensus sequences were performed with migec v1.2.7. Using mixcr v2.1.11, UMI consensuses were aligned to TRA and TRB V and J templates and then assembled into clonotypes. Expanded or contracted clonotypes were those called significant by both edgeR and NoisET, with noise models trained on biological replicates. For edgeR calls, a false discovery rate-adjusted p below 0.01 and a log2 fold-change threshold of 1 were applied. PCA with hierarchical clustering of max-normalized trajectories of the 1000 most abundant clonotypes was used as exploratory dynamics analysis. The CD4 or CD8 phenotype of responding clones was assigned using the separately sequenced CD4+ and CD8+ repertoires. The public reads were reanalyzed by TCRdb: fastp trimming at Q25, MiXCR alignment, in-frame beta chains only. Identical CDR3 protein sequences are pooled into one entry, listed with their most common genes and DNA. TCRdb assigned the V and J calls; the authors' analysis was not used. This sample is represented by tens of thousands of distinct CDR3 sequences; around 10% of them were singletons. The ten most abundant clones make up 24% of the sample.

The receptor comes from a man younger than 35 who had mild COVID-19 (a few samples of this study predate the infection). The sample titles of this study are shuffled in the database, so cell type and time point are left out; the donor was told from shared clones. The sample comprised PBMCs or a T cell subset sorted from them (not recorded which). Recombination connected TRBV5-1 to TRBJ1-6; 7 bases in between match TRBD1. The nucleotide sequence reads TGCGCCAGCAGCCCGGGACAGCCTAATTCACCCCTCCACTTT. Translated, this gives CASSPGQPNSPLHF.